This TCR beta chain was recorded in a study of T cell responses to AZD1222 COVID-19 vaccine (dated by TCRdb to the early 2020s). Regarding the study in general: AZD1222 recipients with second doses at about 4 weeks or about 12 weeks were pooled, because spike-specific TCR depth and breadth did not differ between schedules. TCR sequencing was performed for 230 to 250 trial participants, of whom roughly 200 were given two doses of AZD1222 and around 25 were given two doses of MenACWY control vaccine. Enrollment into the trials was organized by age into subgroups of 18-55, 56-69 and 70-plus years, and those subgroups contained roughly 140, 27 and 60 TCR-sequenced participants, respectively.

CDR1 SGHAT and CDR2 FQDESV were looked up in the germline V gene (reference sequence). V is pruned by 5 bases and J by 3 bases, leaving 2 bases of the junction without a gene match. There are 14 amino acids in the CDR3, from cysteine to phenylalanine inclusive. The read is trimmed to its CDR3 DNA, 42 bases read in frame from base 1. The CDR3 regions of human TCRbeta chains were subjected to immunosequencing. The original methods were these. TCRs in the repertoires were matched against a reference library of SARS-CoV-2-specific TCRs that had been generated with the MIRA antigen-specificity platform. Breadth meant the fraction of unique TCRs that were SARS-CoV-2-associated, whereas depth meant the fraction of total T cells that were SARS-CoV-2-associated. Each spike-specific TCR was assigned to its reactive spike region and to a CD4 or CD8 class using the MIRA data. Log10-transformed breadth and depth values were compared by one-way ANOVA with Sidak's multiple comparisons tests. Imported from immuneACCESS, the table was reduced by TCRdb to in-frame sequences with V and J called. These copies leave out some clones; in studies compared against another copy, an unresolved V gene accounts for under half, and the cause of the remainder is not known. The V and J calls and clone size are taken from that table; D and trimming were inferred from the DNA. The sample table shows approximately 46,000 clones, and approximately 80% are seen once. The leading ten clones occupy approximately 7% of the sample.

Broader findings and caveats from the paper: Conclusions about previously exposed vaccinees are limited because only six or seven AZD1222 recipients were SARS-CoV-2 seropositive at baseline. A significant rise in spike-specific TCR breadth and depth was observed after two AZD1222 doses relative to day 0 and relative to MenACWY recipients. In the small 56-69-year group, the increase in depth fell short of significance, most likely because of low power. Because no samples from the day 14 peak response were available, repertoires could be characterized only after the peak T cell response. Most participants were white British and females outnumbered males, and the authors suggested that clonal diversity may have been underestimated. The vaccine-associated CD4 TCRs covered the entire spike protein, and the dominant responses fell in regions 160-218 and 743-854. Reportedly, close to half of the unique spike-specific TCRs recognized epitopes lying outside the regions that are mutated in the B.1.351 and B.1.1.7 variants.

This specimen's time point label, interpreted: baseline before first vaccination. Vaccinee samples were obtained from the UK trials COV001 and COV002, which included a single-blind randomized controlled phase 2/3 trial of AZD1222 (ChAdOx1 nCoV-19) in healthy adults. For TCRbeta chain sequencing, PBMC samples were collected from trial participants at day 0 and at day 28 after the second dose. Concerning this clone: Its cognate antigen has yet to be identified. Base qualities are not at hand, and no much larger clone is one base apart.

This chain is built from TRBV11-1 and TRBJ2-5; 11 central nucleotides agree with TRBD1. The clonotype was recovered from an adult in good health. Here the sequenced sample was peripheral blood, taken on day 0 of AZD1222 vaccination. The DNA sequence is TGTGCCAGCAGCCAGGGACAGGGGGAAGAGACCCAGTACTTC. Protein translation: CASSQGQGEETQYF.